Given below is one TCR beta chain in context. This record comes from a study of T cells after yellow fever vaccination. The TCR cDNA carried a universal primer site and UMIs from 5'RACE template switching. TCRdb fed the 5' RACE reads into MiXCR, producing one record per CDR3 protein. The sample holds some 80,000 distinct CDR3 sequences, 10% to 15% seen once. Study findings and constraints: Of the clonotypes, a small share occurred in both CD4 and CD8 compartments. Abundant clonotypes from the bulk population could contaminate FACS-sorted repertoires. The study re-detected most primary-vaccination clones after the booster (roughly 95% CD4, roughly 90% CD8).

The TCR comes from a man aged 18 to 29 who received the YFV17D yellow fever vaccine. Sequencing was performed on CD8+ T cells not binding an NS4B(214-222) dextramer, sorted from PBMCs, taken roughly 20 days after the first yellow fever vaccination.

The CDR3 protein is CASSSGTGRSGANVLTF. CDR3 DNA: TGTGCCAGCAGCTCCGGGACAGGGCGATCTGGGGCCAACGTCCTGACTTTC. The chain combines TRBV7-9 with TRBJ2-6; 9 nucleotides align to TRBD1. The CDR3 loop spans 17 amino acids. V trimming: 4 bases; J trimming: 1 base; junction bases outside the gene matches: 5. Germline V gives CDR1 SEHNR, CDR2 FQNEAQ (reference sequence).